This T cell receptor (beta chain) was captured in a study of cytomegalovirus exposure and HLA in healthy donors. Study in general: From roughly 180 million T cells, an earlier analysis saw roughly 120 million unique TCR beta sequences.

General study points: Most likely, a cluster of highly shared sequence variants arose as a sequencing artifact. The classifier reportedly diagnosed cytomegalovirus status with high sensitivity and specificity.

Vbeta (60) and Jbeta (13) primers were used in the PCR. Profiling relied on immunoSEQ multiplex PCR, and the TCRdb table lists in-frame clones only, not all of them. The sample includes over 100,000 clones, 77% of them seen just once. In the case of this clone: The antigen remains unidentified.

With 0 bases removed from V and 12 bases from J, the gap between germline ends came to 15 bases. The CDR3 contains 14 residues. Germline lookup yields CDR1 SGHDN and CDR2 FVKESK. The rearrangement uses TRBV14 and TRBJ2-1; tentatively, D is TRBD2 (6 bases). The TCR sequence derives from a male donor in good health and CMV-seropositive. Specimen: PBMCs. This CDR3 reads CASSQDLVGTPQFF. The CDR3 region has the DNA TGTGCCAGCAGCCAAGATCTGGTGGGGACTCCGCAGTTCTTC.